What follows is one T cell receptor (beta chain) and its context. Its cognate antigen is unknown. This entry is derived from a study of T cell responses to AZD1222 COVID-19 vaccine. Study background: Doses given second, at about 4 or about 12 weeks, were pooled. Study results and limitations: Two AZD1222 doses significantly raised spike-specific TCR breadth and depth over controls. Of spike-specific TCRs, nearly half reportedly target regions left unmutated in variants. White British donors predominated, females outnumbered males, and clonal diversity was possibly underestimated.

Profiled with immunoSEQ multiplex PCR; TCRdb holds only in-frame clones, not every one. This table holds 150,000 or so clones, about nine tenths found once. The sequence came from an adult in good health. The sample consisted of peripheral blood, taken on day 0 of AZD1222 vaccination.

In DNA, the CDR3 is TGCGCCAGCAGCTTGAACGACGGAGGCAATTCACCCCTCCACTTT. As protein: CASSLNDGGNSPLHF. The rearrangement links TRBV5-1 to TRBJ1-6; D uncertain. The CDR3 has 15 amino acids. Germline CDR1 is SGHRS and CDR2 is YFSETQ. V dropped 1 base and J dropped 7 bases, with 12 bases sitting between them.